This T cell receptor beta chain was identified during a study of cytomegalovirus exposure and HLA in healthy donors. The study ran its PCR with 60 Vbeta and 13 Jbeta primers. Data came from immunoSEQ multiplex PCR; TCRdb stores just in-frame clones and leaves some out. In the table there are roughly 180,000 clones, roughly 9.5% of which are singletons. General study results and limits: Common viral pathogens were later found to be apparently linked to several of the most significant clusters. HLA restriction was apparent for most CMV-associated TCR beta chains in a later analysis. The study put 150 to 200 TCR beta chains on its list as cytomegalovirus-associated. Roughly even sequencing depth across donors was the assumption behind the presence/absence analyses.

The CDR3 extends over 14 amino acids. V lost 5 bases and J lost 7, with 15 bases in between. Looked up from germline, CDR1 is SNHLY and CDR2 is FYNNEI. Turning to this clone: What it binds is not known.

The chain uses TRBV2 and TRBJ1-5; possible D gene TRBD1, 5 bases. Sequencing input: PBMCs. The receptor was isolated from a young woman in good health and CMV-seropositive. CDR3 nucleotide sequence: TGTGCCAGCAGTATTCAGGGTGGAAGACAGCCCCAGCATTTT. Translation: CASSIQGGRQPQHF. Variable domain in full (rest from reference TRBV2 and TRBJ1-5): EPEVTQTPSHQVTQMGQEVILRCVPISNHLYFYWYRQILGQKVEFLVSFYNNEISEKSEIFDDQFSVERPDGSNFTLKIRSTKLEDSAMYFCASSIQGGRQPQHFGDGTRLSIL.